The text below deals with one T cell receptor (beta chain). Its antigen is unknown. Looked up from germline, CDR1 is MGHRA and CDR2 is YSYEKL. Trimming took 0 bases from V and 5 from J, leaving 13 bases between them. The CDR3 extends over 15 amino acids. This sample was taken from a study of CD8+ T cells in alopecia areata. Sequencing used cDNA as its template, made by extracting RNA and reverse transcribing it. Sequenced by immunoSEQ multiplex PCR; TCRdb stores in-frame clones only, minus some. The table has 200,000 to 250,000 clones, more than 50% seen once. Whole-study results and caveats: Scalp sample sequencing also detects resident alphabeta T cells of normal skin. It was less clear whether patients shared TCRs than it was in mice, possibly because of HLA. Relative to normal scalp, lesional scalp, especially alopecia totalis/universalis, showed higher clonality.

PBMCs served as the source from which CD4+ and CD8+ T cells were sorted. This sequence joins TRBV4-1 and TRBJ2-5, with D perhaps TRBD2 (5 bases). The receptor was derived from a human donor in good health. Sequenced input: CD8+ T cells sorted from blood. The CDR3 loop is CASSQDSAHTETQYF. The CDR3 nucleotides are TGCGCCAGCAGCCAAGATAGCGCACACACCGAGACCCAGTACTTC.